This section outlines one T cell receptor (beta chain) sequence together with its context. Germline CDR1 is MDHEN and CDR2 is SYDVKM. The CDR3 totals 15 residues. The V end lost 10 bases, the J end lost 0 bases, and 15 bases lay between the germline ends. This sample is drawn from a study of blood T cell repertoires in COVID-19. Repertoires were generated with immunoSEQ multiplex PCR, while TCRdb's copy carries only in-frame clones and drops some. Of some 110,000 clones listed, about 80% are singletons. The material sequenced was peripheral blood. This clonotype originated in a woman older than 75 with active or convalescent COVID-19. V gene TRBV28 combines with J gene TRBJ1-4; D gene ambiguous. CDR3 DNA: TGTGCCACCCACCCCCCCACTGCAACTAATGAAAAACTGTTTTTT. Encoded protein: CATHPPTATNEKLFF.